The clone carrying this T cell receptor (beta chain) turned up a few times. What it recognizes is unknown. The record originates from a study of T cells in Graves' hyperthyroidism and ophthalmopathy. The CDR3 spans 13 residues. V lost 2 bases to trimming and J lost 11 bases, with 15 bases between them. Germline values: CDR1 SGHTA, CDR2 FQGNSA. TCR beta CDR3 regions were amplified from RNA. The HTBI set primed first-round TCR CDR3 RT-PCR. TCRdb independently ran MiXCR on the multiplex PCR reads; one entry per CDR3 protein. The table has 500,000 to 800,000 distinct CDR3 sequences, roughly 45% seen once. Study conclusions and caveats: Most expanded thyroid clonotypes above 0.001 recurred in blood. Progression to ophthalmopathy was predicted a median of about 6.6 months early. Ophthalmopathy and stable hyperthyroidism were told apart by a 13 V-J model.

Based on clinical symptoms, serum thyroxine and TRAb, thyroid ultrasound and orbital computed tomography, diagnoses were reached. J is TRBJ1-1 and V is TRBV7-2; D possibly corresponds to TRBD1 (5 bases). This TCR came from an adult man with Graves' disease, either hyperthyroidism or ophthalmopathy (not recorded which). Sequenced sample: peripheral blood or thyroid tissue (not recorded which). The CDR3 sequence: CASSLYIGERAFF. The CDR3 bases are TGTGCCAGCAGCTTATATATAGGGGAACGGGCTTTCTTT.